This T cell receptor beta chain was recovered during a study of T cell responses to AZD1222 COVID-19 vaccine. Looked up from germline, CDR1 is LNHNV and CDR2 is YYDKDF (reference sequence). V shed 0 bases and J 7 bases; nucleotides not matched to a gene: 11. The CDR3 has 17 amino acids. The method was immunoSEQ multiplex PCR; TCRdb's version includes in-frame clones alone and lacks a portion of them. The table lists more than 110,000 clones, 80% to 90% of them singletons. This TCR was recovered from an adult in good health. Sequenced material: peripheral blood, taken on day 0 of AZD1222 vaccination. The chain joins TRBV15 to TRBJ2-7, with TRBD2 identical over 11 bases. This CDR3 is CATSRDYTSGGLREQYF. The DNA for the CDR3 is TGTGCCACCAGCAGAGATTACACTAGCGGGGGCCTGAGGGAGCAGTACTTC.